This is a list of T cell receptor beta chains from one sample in a study of blood T cell repertoires in COVID-19. TCRdb's table, derived via immunoSEQ multiplex PCR, lists solely in-frame clones and lacks some. The sample contains around 99,000 clones, around 81% of which appear only once. Sequencing was done on a sample of peripheral blood. These TCRs come from a human donor in a cohort sampled during active or convalescent COVID-19. CDR3s leave out the opening cysteine and the closing phenylalanine or tryptophan.

TRBV6-2/TRBV6-3,14,TRBJ2-7,ASSSSRASGSYEQY
TRBV10-3,11,TRBJ1-1,AISGQLNTEAF
TRBV28,13,TRBJ1-5,ASSSGGHSNQPQH
TRBV3-1/TRBV3-2,14,TRBJ2-7,ASSHRGVLGSYEQY
TRBV7-2,12,TRBJ2-1,ASRAGQGGYEQF
TRBV5-1,14,TRBJ1-1,ASSFYSLPREAEAF
TRBV19,13,TRBJ1-5,ASTNGQGSNQPQH
TRBV7-2,13,TRBJ2-3,ASSFPGTSKDTQY
TRBV24-1,15,TRBJ2-3,ATSDPKTASSTDTQY
TRBV6-2/TRBV6-3,13,TRBJ2-7,ASSLGGRNVYEQY
TRBV15,11,TRBJ2-5,ATSRAPVETQY
TRBV28,15,TRBJ2-1,ASSFSSRDRLYNEQF
TRBV9,9,TRBJ2-5,ASSATGIQY
TRBV9,14,TRBJ2-1,ASSVDPRTSANEQF
TRBV29-1,14,TRBJ2-1,SDQASGHFSRNEQF
TRBV11-2,11,TRBJ2-7,ATRGLAGVRQY
TRBV10-3,14,TRBJ2-2,AISRGGGTNTGELF
TRBV4-3,13,TRBJ1-1,ASSQDRTAPFEAF
TRBV7-8,12,TRBJ2-6,ASSLSAGANVLT
TRBV5-4,13,TRBJ2-7,ASSIGQGRTYEQY
TRBV2,14,TRBJ1-5,ASGWTGISNNQPQH
TRBV12-3/TRBV12-4,11,TRBJ2-7,ASSSNRGWEQY
TRBV28,12,TRBJ1-2,ASNPGQTTYGYT
TRBV2,13,TRBJ1-3,ASSLEKRAGNTIY
TRBV6-5,12,TRBJ1-4,ASRGHFTSEKLF
TRBV4-3,12,TRBJ1-2,ASSQDYLSAGYT
TRBV4-3,14,TRBJ2-5,ASSRAPGPAQETQY
TRBV27,10,TRBJ1-4,ASGTTREKLF
TRBV5-6,12,TRBJ2-2,ASSRDSPTGELF
TRBV27,12,TRBJ1-3,ASSAQGSGNTIY
TRBV28,12,TRBJ2-7,ASSFGRISYEQY
TRBV4-3,11,TRBJ2-7,ASSQDIRSEQY
TRBV7-9,11,TRBJ2-3,ASRRDLRDTQY
TRBV5-1,14,TRBJ2-7,ASSLDGTGGLYEQY
TRBV7-9,15,TRBJ1-1,ASSLGWGQGDHTEAF
TRBV30,12,TRBJ2-5,AWRWGTSQETQY